This T cell receptor beta chain came from a study of blood T cell repertoires in COVID-19. In the study overall: PBMCs, B-cell-depleted T cells, or T cells provided the cDNA or gDNA that made up the material.

Assay: immunoSEQ multiplex PCR; the TCRdb copy retains only in-frame clones and omits some. The sample has some 59,000 clones; 90% are singletons. Trimming stripped 0 bases from V and 0 bases from J, with 10 bases between. This CDR3 is 16 amino acids long. The germline CDR1 and CDR2 sequences are SGHKS and YYEKEE (reference sequence). This clonotype originated in a man in his forties or fifties with acute or convalescent COVID-19. The chain employs TRBV5-5 and TRBJ1-3, with D unresolved. The source material was peripheral blood. The CDR3 reads CASSLENTLSGNTIYF. The CDR3 DNA sequence: TGTGCCAGCAGCTTGGAAAACACCCTCTCTGGAAACACCATATATTTT.